This T cell receptor (beta chain) originates from a study of T cell repertoires in cytomegalovirus infection. About the research overall: Both CMV infection and a matching HLA type were indicated by public TCR beta signatures. Study-wide points: CMV-specific TCR beta clonotypes restricted by HLA-C dominated the ex vivo response. Public TCR beta family frequency separated CMV-and-HLA carriers, including in an independent cohort.

This CDR3 is built from 15 residues. Germline assignment: CDR1 MNHEY and CDR2 SVGEGT. J lost 5 bases, V lost 7 bases, and 11 bases had no gene match. TCRdb used MiXCR to reprocess the reads, holding one entry per CDR3 protein. This table has 450,000 to 550,000 distinct CDR3 sequences, more than 15% appearing once. This clonotype was recorded at least ten times. Its antigen is as yet unknown. The genes are TRBV6-2 or TRBV6-3 and TRBJ2-1, with 7 bases that match TRBD1. What was sequenced was CD8+ T cells from PBMCs. The TCR sequence derives from a human donor in good health (CMV status not recorded). Some clones in this sample may be carry-over from other donors' samples. The CDR3 nucleotides are TGTGCCAGCATTCTAGACAGGGTATCAGACAATGAGCAGTTCTTC. It is translated as CASILDRVSDNEQFF.